Following are 29 T cell receptor beta chains from one sample sequenced in a study of cytomegalovirus exposure and HLA in healthy donors. This PCR relied on a set of 60 Vbeta primers and 13 Jbeta primers. Only in-frame clones appear in the TCRdb table, and some are missing; sequencing was by immunoSEQ multiplex PCR. The sample spans roughly 77,000 clones; the ten largest clones claim about 4%. Sequencing was carried out using PBMCs. The source of these receptors is a female donor in good health and CMV-seropositive.

V and J are TRBV27 and TRBJ2-7, with 7 bases matching TRBD1. Germline V lookup: CDR1 MNHEY, CDR2 SMNVEV (reference sequence). J gave up 2 bases and V 2 bases, and 0 bases lay outside the gene matches. The CDR3 spans 13 residues. The CDR3 nucleotides are TGTGCCAGCAGTTTACAGGGGGCCTACGAGCAGTACTTC. Protein sequence: CASSLQGAYEQYF.

The rearrangement links TRBV5-1 to TRBJ2-1, with TRBD1 matching 8 bases. The germline CDR1 and CDR2 sequences are SGHRS and YFSETQ. The CDR3 loop spans 15 amino acids. V shed 2 bases and J 6 bases; nucleotides not matched to a gene: 7. The CDR3 nucleotides read TGCGCCAGCAGCTTTAGACAGGGGTTGGGCAATGAGCAGTTCTTC. Translating it yields CASSFRQGLGNEQFF.

This sequence joins TRBV7-2 and TRBJ2-5, with 12 bases fitting TRBD2. The germline V gene has CDR1 SGHTA and CDR2 FQGNSA. V shed 0 bases and J 1 base; nucleotides not matched to a gene: 6. The CDR3 runs to 18 residues. CDR3 in DNA: TGTGCCAGCAGCTTAGCGCGACTAGCGGGGGCCGGCCAAGAGACCCAGTACTTC. Translation gives CASSLARLAGAGQETQYF.

This chain joins TRBV7-2 and TRBJ2-3; perhaps TRBD1 as D (6 bases). Trimming left V 5 bases short and J 2 bases short, with 20 bases between. This CDR3 comprises 17 residues. Germline V CDR1 and CDR2: SGHTA, FQGNSA. The CDR3 coding sequence is TGTGCCAGCAGCCCGGGACATGAATCTTTGCTCACAGATACGCAGTATTTT. This codes for CASSPGHESLLTDTQYF.

The rearrangement uses TRBV5-5 and TRBJ2-1; 8 bases line up with TRBD2. Trimming removed 4 bases from V and 6 bases from J; junction bases left unmatched: 6. Per germline, CDR1 SGHKS and CDR2 YYEKEE (reference sequence). This CDR3 spans 14 amino acids. CDR3 region: CASSPIAGPNEQFF. DNA for the CDR3: TGTGCCAGCAGCCCAATAGCGGGGCCCAATGAGCAGTTCTTC.

The chain is built from TRBV19 and TRBJ2-6; 10 bases are shared with TRBD1. Trimming at V came to 4 bases and at J to 1 base, leaving 4 bases not matched to a gene. This CDR3 region has 17 residues. Germline V gene lookup returns CDR1 LNHDA and CDR2 SQIVND (reference sequence). CDR3 region: CASSTGTGVSGANVLTF. The CDR3 nucleotides read TGTGCCAGTAGTACCGGGACAGGGGTTTCTGGGGCCAACGTCCTGACTTTC.

The genes are TRBV7-9 and TRBJ2-6, with 11 bases aligning to TRBD1. Germline lookup yields CDR1 SEHNR and CDR2 FQNEAQ (reference sequence). V lost 4 bases, J lost 4 bases, and 6 bases stayed unmatched. The CDR3 loop spans 17 amino acids. The CDR3 coding sequence is TGTGCCAGCAGCTATTGGACAGGGGGCACCGGGGCCAACGTCCTGACTTTC. It is translated as CASSYWTGGTGANVLTF.

The chain joins TRBV5-1 to TRBJ1-1; tentatively, D is TRBD1 (5 bases). Per the germline V gene, CDR1 is SGHRS and CDR2 is YFSETQ. With 5 bases removed from V and 1 base from J, the gap between germline ends came to 18 bases. The CDR3 consists of 16 residues. DNA of the CDR3: TGCGCCAGCAGTGGGTGGGACGGGCGGGGGAACACTGAAGCTTTCTTT. It specifies CASSGWDGRGNTEAFF. Full variable domain (remainder filled in from reference TRBV5-1 and TRBJ1-1): KAGVTQTPRYLIKTRGQQVTLSCSPISGHRSVSWYQQTPGQGLQFLFEYFSETQRNKGNFPGRFSGRQFSNSRSEMNVSTLELGDSALYLCASSGWDGRGNTEAFFGQGTRLTVV.

The rearrangement links TRBV10-3 to TRBJ1-5; D gene ambiguous. CDR1 is ENHRY and CDR2 is SYGVKD in the germline V gene. The CDR3 contains 12 residues. The V gene lost 0 bases and the J gene lost 6 bases, with 3 bases spanning the gap. The CDR3: CAISESVQPQHF. CDR3 coding DNA: TGTGCCATCAGTGAGTCCGTTCAGCCCCAGCATTTT.

J is TRBJ2-3 and V is TRBV9; 9 nucleotides align to TRBD1. Germline V gene sequence: CDR1 SGDLS, CDR2 YYNGEE. CDR3 length: 16 residues. After removal of 4 bases from V and 4 bases from J, the junction contained 10 bases not matched to a gene. The CDR3 DNA sequence: TGTGCCAGCAGCCCACGGACAGGGGTCGGGCCAGATACGCAGTATTTT. Translated: CASSPRTGVGPDTQYF.

The genes are TRBV2 and TRBJ2-5, with 11 positions matching TRBD2. This CDR3 region has 15 residues. Trimming at V came to 5 bases and at J to 1 base, leaving 3 bases not matched to a gene. Germline values: CDR1 SNHLY, CDR2 FYNNEI. CDR3 DNA sequence: TGTGCCAGCAGTCTGACTAGCGGGACCCAAGAGACCCAGTACTTC. As protein: CASSLTSGTQETQYF.

V gene TRBV28 combines with J gene TRBJ2-3; possible D gene TRBD1, 5 bases. Germline V CDR1 and CDR2: MDHEN, SYDVKM. V was cut by 2 bases and J by 2 bases, with 14 bases left in between. The CDR3 spans 16 residues. CDR3 region: CASSLKGIGHTDTQYF. The CDR3, as DNA: TGTGCCAGCAGTTTAAAGGGGATAGGACACACAGATACGCAGTATTTT. Filled out from reference TRBV28 and TRBJ2-3, the complete variable domain reads DVKVTQSSRYLVKRTGEKVFLECVQDMDHENMFWYRQDPGLGLRLIYFSYDVKMKEKGDIPEGYSVSREKKERFSLILESASTNQTSMYLCASSLKGIGHTDTQYFGPGTRLTVL.

The chain couples TRBV19 to TRBJ1-2; no clear D gene. The CDR3 runs 13 residues. Looked up from germline, CDR1 is LNHDA and CDR2 is SQIVND (reference sequence). V lost 8 bases, J lost 4 bases, and 14 bases lay in between. The CDR3: CASASLELYGYTF. The CDR3 nucleotides read TGTGCCAGTGCCTCGTTGGAGCTCTATGGCTACACCTTC. Using reference TRBV19 and TRBJ1-2 for the parts outside the CDR3, the full variable domain is DGGITQSPKYLFRKEGQNVTLSCEQNLNHDAMYWYRQDPGQGLRLIYYSQIVNDFQKGDIAEGYSVSREKKESFPLTVTSAQKNPTAFYLCASASLELYGYTFGSGTRLTVV.

The rearrangement links TRBV11-3 to TRBJ2-7, with 9 bases lining up with TRBD1. CDR3 length: 14 amino acids. The germline V gene encodes CDR1 SGHNT and CDR2 YENEEA. Trimming removed 11 bases from V and 3 bases from J; junction bases left unmatched: 11. CDR3 residues: CAGSPRGQGYEQYF. The DNA for the CDR3 is TGTGCCGGGTCGCCCCGGGGACAGGGCTACGAGCAGTACTTC.

The rearrangement links TRBV4-3 to TRBJ2-1, with 11 bases that match TRBD2. CDR3 length: 18 residues. Losses at the gene ends were 1 base for V and 5 bases for J; bases not matched to a gene: 10. Germline CDR1 reads LGHNA; CDR2 reads YSLEER. CDR3 sequence: CASSQVSSGGYRDNEQFF. Here the CDR3 DNA reads TGCGCCAGCAGCCAAGTATCTAGCGGGGGGTATAGGGACAATGAGCAGTTCTTC.

The rearrangement uses TRBV7-9 and TRBJ1-2, with TRBD1 as a possible D gene (6 bases). Per the germline V gene, CDR1 is SEHNR and CDR2 is FQNEAQ (reference sequence). The V end was cut by 5 bases, the J end by 4 bases, with 14 bases between. CDR3 length: 14 residues. DNA of the CDR3: TGTGCCAGCAGCGCCCGACAGGATTCCTATGGCTACACCTTC. It yields the protein CASSARQDSYGYTF.

This chain uses TRBV29-1 with TRBJ1-4; 8 bases align to TRBD1. The germline V gene encodes CDR1 SQVTM and CDR2 ANQGSEA. The CDR3 totals 15 residues. CDR3: CTAQGASSTNEKLFF. CDR3 DNA: TGCACCGCTCAGGGGGCGTCTTCTACTAATGAAAAACTGTTTTTT.

The chain is built from TRBV4-3 and TRBJ1-1; no reliable D call. CDR3 length: 16 amino acids. The V gene lost 0 bases and the J gene lost 6 bases, with 17 bases spanning the gap. CDR1 is LGHNA, CDR2 YSLEER, per germline. The CDR3 loop is CASSQDGRTWTPEAFF. The CDR3 nucleotides read TGCGCCAGCAGCCAAGATGGCAGGACTTGGACCCCTGAAGCTTTCTTT.

The gene calls are TRBV6-5 and TRBJ1-2; 10 bases line up with TRBD1. CDR3 length: 14 amino acids. In germline, CDR1 is MNHEY, CDR2 SVGAGI. V shed 7 bases, J shed 2 bases, and the junction held 4 bases outside the gene matches. CDR3: CASKSDRGNYGYTF. The CDR3 DNA is TGTGCCAGCAAATCGGACAGGGGGAACTATGGCTACACCTTC.

The J gene is TRBJ2-3, the V gene TRBV5-1; unclear D gene. The germline V gene has CDR1 SGHRS and CDR2 YFSETQ. The CDR3 spans 14 residues. Trimming stripped 0 bases from V and 2 bases from J, with 7 bases between. The CDR3, as DNA: TGCGCCAGCAGCTTGGGAGACATCACAGATACGCAGTATTTT. It yields the protein CASSLGDITDTQYF.

The chain employs TRBV5-1 and TRBJ1-4; maybe TRBD1 (6 bases). V was shortened by 0 bases and J by 2 bases, with 8 bases between the two germline ends. CDR3 length: 15 residues. Germline V gene sequence: CDR1 SGHRS, CDR2 YFSETQ. CDR3 region: CASSLGTGTNEKLFF. The CDR3 DNA reads TGCGCCAGCAGCTTGGGAACAGGGACTAATGAAAAACTGTTTTTT.

The rearrangement uses TRBV28 and TRBJ2-3, with TRBD2 identical over 8 bases. Trimming at V came to 1 base and at J to 6 bases, leaving 12 bases not matched to a gene. This CDR3 is 17 amino acids long. CDR1 and CDR2 from the germline V gene are MDHEN and SYDVKM. The CDR3 reads CASSLYGLAGTPDTQYF. Here the CDR3 DNA reads TGTGCCAGCAGTTTATACGGGCTAGCGGGTACCCCGGATACGCAGTATTTT.

The chain combines TRBV7-2 with TRBJ2-3, with D possibly being TRBD1 (6 bases). This CDR3 is built from 14 residues. In germline, CDR1 is SGHTA, CDR2 FQGNSA. V gave up 2 bases and J gave up 6 bases, with 12 bases separating them. The CDR3 DNA follows: TGTGCCAGCAGCTTATTAACAGGGACCGATACGCAGTATTTT. Translating it yields CASSLLTGTDTQYF.

This chain joins TRBV28 and TRBJ2-7, with 9 positions matching TRBD2. V trimming: 1 base; J trimming: 3 bases; junction bases outside the gene matches: 4. This CDR3 contains 15 residues. Germline V lookup: CDR1 MDHEN, CDR2 SYDVKM. CDR3 sequence: CASSLSSSGNYEQYF. The CDR3, as DNA: TGTGCCAGCAGTTTATCGTCTAGCGGGAACTACGAGCAGTACTTC. The variable domain in full, with the rest retrieved from reference TRBV28 and TRBJ2-7, is DVKVTQSSRYLVKRTGEKVFLECVQDMDHENMFWYRQDPGLGLRLIYFSYDVKMKEKGDIPEGYSVSREKKERFSLILESASTNQTSMYLCASSLSSSGNYEQYFGPGTRLTVT.

The chain recombines TRBV5-1 with TRBJ2-1; 7 bases line up with TRBD1. CDR3 length: 14 amino acids. J was trimmed by 6 bases and V by 4 bases; bases with no gene match: 7. The germline CDR1 and CDR2 sequences are SGHRS and YFSETQ. The CDR3 reads CASSLITGVNEQFF. CDR3 coding DNA: TGCGCCAGCAGCCTAATTACAGGGGTCAATGAGCAGTTCTTC. Using reference TRBV5-1 and TRBJ2-1 for the parts outside the CDR3, the full variable domain is KAGVTQTPRYLIKTRGQQVTLSCSPISGHRSVSWYQQTPGQGLQFLFEYFSETQRNKGNFPGRFSGRQFSNSRSEMNVSTLELGDSALYLCASSLITGVNEQFFGPGTRLTVL.

The chain combines TRBV5-1 with TRBJ2-1; D perhaps matches TRBD1 (6 bases). The CDR3 loop spans 15 amino acids. Per the germline V gene, CDR1 is SGHRS and CDR2 is YFSETQ. Between the trimmed V and J ends, which lost 4 bases and 5 bases, there was a span of 16 bases. CDR3 residues: CASSGGVGDNNEQFF. DNA for the CDR3: TGCGCCAGCAGCGGAGGAGTCGGGGACAACAATGAGCAGTTCTTC.

J is TRBJ2-5 and V is TRBV18, with D tentatively TRBD2 (5 bases). The CDR3 extends over 14 amino acids. Germline CDR1 is KGHSH and CDR2 is LQKENI. The ends were cut back, 0 bases at V and 7 bases at J, with 12 bases in the middle. The chain's CDR3 is CASSPPRVLGTQYF. The CDR3 region has the DNA TGTGCCAGCTCACCACCGAGGGTTCTCGGGACCCAGTACTTC.

The chain has TRBV12-5 and TRBJ1-2; 12 bases line up with TRBD1. The CDR3 is 17 residues long. Germline V gene sequence: CDR1 LGHNT, CDR2 FRNRAP. The ends lost 5 bases at V and 3 bases at J; junction bases unmatched: 10. CDR3 DNA: TGTGCTAGTGGTCTAGCCGGGACAGGGGGCGCGGACTATGGCTACACCTTC. Protein: CASGLAGTGGADYGYTF.

The genes are TRBV11-3 and TRBJ2-5; D is unresolved. CDR1 and CDR2 from the germline V gene are SGHNT and YENEEA. V was trimmed by 3 bases and J by 5 bases, leaving 7 bases between them. The CDR3 spans 12 residues. CDR3 residues: CASSLYWETQYF. CDR3 sequence (DNA): TGTGCCAGCAGCTTGTACTGGGAGACCCAGTACTTC.